This T cell receptor (beta chain) was sequenced for a study of T cell responses to AZD1222 COVID-19 vaccine. Study results and caveats: The breadth and depth of Spike-specific TCRs increased once two AZD1222 doses had been given. The donors showed a predominance of white British ancestry and of females, with possible underestimation of clonal diversity. Spike was spanned by vaccine-associated CD4 TCRs, with dominance at 160-218 and 743-854. Targets within unmutated variant regions were reportedly found for nearly half of spike-specific TCRs.

Sequenced by immunoSEQ multiplex PCR; TCRdb stores in-frame clones only, minus some. The sample shows some 120,000 clones, 93% of them seen only once. As for this clone: Antigen unknown.

Germline assignment: CDR1 LGHDT and CDR2 YNNKEL (reference sequence). This CDR3 is 15 amino acids long. V gave up 4 bases and J gave up 3 bases; unmatched junction bases: 6. This chain connects TRBV3-1 (or the pseudogene TRBV3-2) to TRBJ2-5; 9 nucleotides match TRBD2. The sample consisted of peripheral blood, taken on day 0 of AZD1222 vaccination. The clonotype comes from an adult in good health. Written as DNA, the CDR3 is TGTGCCAGCAGCCTCGGACTAGCGTTAGAAGAGACCCAGTACTTC. Protein product: CASSLGLALEETQYF.